The T cell receptor (beta chain) under discussion was sequenced for a study of blood T cell repertoires in COVID-19. Study information: The samples span acute and convalescent COVID-19 from the United States, Italy and Spain. T cells, B-cell-depleted T cells, or PBMCs provided the cDNA or gDNA that served as material.

Trimming stripped 3 bases from V and 3 bases from J, with 8 bases between. The germline V gene has CDR1 KGHSH and CDR2 LQKENI. This CDR3 contains 13 residues. Seattle's cohort entered during active infection and was followed longitudinally. In the source study's methods: Estimation of nucleated cell counts was performed using reference gene primer amplification. The table came from immunoSEQ multiplex PCR; TCRdb's copy has only in-frame clones and leaves some out. V, J and clone size were drawn from that table, and D and trimming were deduced from the DNA. The sample has approximately 250,000 clones, around nine tenths seen once.

This chain links TRBV18 with TRBJ1-2; tentative D call: TRBD1 (5 bases). Sequencing was done on a sample of peripheral blood. The receptor was derived from a woman aged 60-70 years with COVID-19, enrolled during active disease. CDR3 DNA sequence: TGTGCCAGCTCACCGTCACAGGACTATGGCTACACCTTC. This codes for CASSPSQDYGYTF. The full variable domain, with the rest looked up from reference TRBV18 and TRBJ1-2, is NAGVMQNPRHLVRRRGQEARLRCSPMKGHSHVYWYRQLPEEGLKFMVYLQKENIIDESGMPKERFSAEFPKEGPSILRIQQVVRGDSAAYFCASSPSQDYGYTFGSGTRLTVV.